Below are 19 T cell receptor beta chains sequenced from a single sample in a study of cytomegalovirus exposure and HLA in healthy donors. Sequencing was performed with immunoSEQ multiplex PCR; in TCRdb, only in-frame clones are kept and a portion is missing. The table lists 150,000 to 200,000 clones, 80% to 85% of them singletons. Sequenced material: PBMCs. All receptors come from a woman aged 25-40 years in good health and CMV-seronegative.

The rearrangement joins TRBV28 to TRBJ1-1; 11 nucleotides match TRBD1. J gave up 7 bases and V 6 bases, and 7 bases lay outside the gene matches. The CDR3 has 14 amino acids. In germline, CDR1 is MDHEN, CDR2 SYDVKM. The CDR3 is CASSRGQGAIEAFF. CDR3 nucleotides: TGTGCCAGCAGCCGCGGACAGGGGGCCATTGAAGCTTTCTTT.

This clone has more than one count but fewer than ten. The CDR3 protein is CASRRKGPGQQFGDTQYF. CDR3 DNA sequence: TGTGCCAGTAGACGCAAAGGGCCGGGACAGCAGTTTGGAGATACGCAGTATTTT. This sequence joins TRBV19 and TRBJ2-3; 7 positions agree with TRBD1. The CDR3 has 18 amino acids. Trimming removed 6 bases from V and 5 bases from J; junction bases left unmatched: 20. The germline gives CDR1 LNHDA, CDR2 SQIVND (reference sequence).

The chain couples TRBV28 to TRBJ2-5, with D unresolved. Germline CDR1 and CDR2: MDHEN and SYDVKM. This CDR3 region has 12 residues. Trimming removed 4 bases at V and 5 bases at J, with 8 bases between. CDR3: CASSSNMETQYF. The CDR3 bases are TGTGCCAGCAGTTCGAACATGGAGACCCAGTACTTC.

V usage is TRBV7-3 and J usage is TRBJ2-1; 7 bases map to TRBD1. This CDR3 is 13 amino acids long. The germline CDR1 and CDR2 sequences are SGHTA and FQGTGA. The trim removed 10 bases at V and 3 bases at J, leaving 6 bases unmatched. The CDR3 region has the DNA TGTGCCACCTCCAGGGGGAGCTACAATGAGCAGTTCTTC. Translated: CATSRGSYNEQFF.

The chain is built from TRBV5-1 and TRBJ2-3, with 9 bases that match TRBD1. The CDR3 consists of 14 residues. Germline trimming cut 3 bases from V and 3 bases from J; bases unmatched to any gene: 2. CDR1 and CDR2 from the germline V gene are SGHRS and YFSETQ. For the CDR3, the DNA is TGCGCCAGCAGCTCCGGGACAGGGACAGATACGCAGTATTTT. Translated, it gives CASSSGTGTDTQYF.

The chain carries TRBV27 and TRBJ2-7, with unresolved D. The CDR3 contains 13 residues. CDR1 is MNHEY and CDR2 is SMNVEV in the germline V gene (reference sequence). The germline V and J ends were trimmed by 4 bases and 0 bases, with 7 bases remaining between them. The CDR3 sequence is CASSSGISYEQYF. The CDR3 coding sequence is TGTGCCAGCAGTTCAGGTATCTCCTACGAGCAGTACTTC.

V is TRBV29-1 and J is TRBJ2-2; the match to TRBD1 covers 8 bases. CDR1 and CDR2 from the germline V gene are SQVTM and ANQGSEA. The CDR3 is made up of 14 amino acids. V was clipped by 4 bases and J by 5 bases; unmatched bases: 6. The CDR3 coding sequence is TGCAGCGTTGGGTTGCAGGGGGCGACCGGGGAGCTGTTTTTT. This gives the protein CSVGLQGATGELFF.

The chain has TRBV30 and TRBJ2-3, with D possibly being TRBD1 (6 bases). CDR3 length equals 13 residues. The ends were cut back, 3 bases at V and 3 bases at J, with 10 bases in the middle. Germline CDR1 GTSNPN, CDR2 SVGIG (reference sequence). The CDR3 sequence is CAWSRGVTDTQYF. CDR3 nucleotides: TGTGCCTGGAGCAGGGGCGTGACAGATACGCAGTATTTT.

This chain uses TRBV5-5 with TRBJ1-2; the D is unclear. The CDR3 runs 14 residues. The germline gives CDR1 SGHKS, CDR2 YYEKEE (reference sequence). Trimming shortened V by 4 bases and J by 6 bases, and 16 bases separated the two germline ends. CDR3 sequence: CASSQEVLGNGYTF. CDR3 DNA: TGTGCCAGCAGCCAAGAAGTCCTCGGGAATGGCTACACCTTC.

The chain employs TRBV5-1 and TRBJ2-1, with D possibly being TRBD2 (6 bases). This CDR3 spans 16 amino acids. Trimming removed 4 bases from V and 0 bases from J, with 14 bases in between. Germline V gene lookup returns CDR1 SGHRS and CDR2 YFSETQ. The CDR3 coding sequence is TGCGCCAGCAGCGACGGGAGTCCCAGCTCCTACAATGAGCAGTTCTTC. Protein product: CASSDGSPSSYNEQFF.

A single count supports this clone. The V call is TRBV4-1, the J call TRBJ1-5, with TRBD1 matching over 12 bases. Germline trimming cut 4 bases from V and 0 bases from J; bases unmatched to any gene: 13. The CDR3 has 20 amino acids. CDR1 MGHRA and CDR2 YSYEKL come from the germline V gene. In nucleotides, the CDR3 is TGCGCCAGCAGCCTCAGATCCGGGACAGGGGGCGTCGATAGCAATCAGCCCCAGCATTTT. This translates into CASSLRSGTGGVDSNQPQHF.

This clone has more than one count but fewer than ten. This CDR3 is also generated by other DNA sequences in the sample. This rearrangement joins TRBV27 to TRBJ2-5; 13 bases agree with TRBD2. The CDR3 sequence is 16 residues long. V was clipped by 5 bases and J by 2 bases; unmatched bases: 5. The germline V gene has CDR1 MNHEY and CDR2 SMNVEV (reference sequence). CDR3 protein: CASSPTGLAGQETQYF. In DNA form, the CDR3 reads TGTGCCAGCAGTCCTACGGGACTAGCGGGACAAGAGACCCAGTACTTC.

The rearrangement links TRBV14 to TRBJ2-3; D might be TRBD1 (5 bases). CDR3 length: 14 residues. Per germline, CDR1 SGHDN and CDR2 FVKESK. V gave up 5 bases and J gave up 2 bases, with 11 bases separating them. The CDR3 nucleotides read TGTGCCAGCAGCATCCGACAGCCCACAGATACGCAGTATTTT. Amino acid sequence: CASSIRQPTDTQYF.

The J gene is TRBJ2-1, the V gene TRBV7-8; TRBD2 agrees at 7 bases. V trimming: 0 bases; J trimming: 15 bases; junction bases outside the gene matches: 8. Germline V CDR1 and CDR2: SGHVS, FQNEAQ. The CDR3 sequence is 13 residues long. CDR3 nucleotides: TGTGCCAGCAGCTTAGCGGAAGCGGGACTCCCGTTCTTC. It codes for CASSLAEAGLPFF.

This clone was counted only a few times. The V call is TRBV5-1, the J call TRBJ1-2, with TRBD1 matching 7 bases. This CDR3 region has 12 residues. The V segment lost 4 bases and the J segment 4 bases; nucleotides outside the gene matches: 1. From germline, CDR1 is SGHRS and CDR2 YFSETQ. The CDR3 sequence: CASSRDSYGYTF. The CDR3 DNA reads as TGCGCCAGCAGCCGGGACAGCTATGGCTACACCTTC.

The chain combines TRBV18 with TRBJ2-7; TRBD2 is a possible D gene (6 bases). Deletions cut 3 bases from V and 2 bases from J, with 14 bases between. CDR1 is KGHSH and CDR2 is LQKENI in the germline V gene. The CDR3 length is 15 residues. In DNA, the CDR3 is TGTGCCAGCTCACCGGGAGGCGGAGTACCCTACGAGCAGTACTTC. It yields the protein CASSPGGGVPYEQYF.

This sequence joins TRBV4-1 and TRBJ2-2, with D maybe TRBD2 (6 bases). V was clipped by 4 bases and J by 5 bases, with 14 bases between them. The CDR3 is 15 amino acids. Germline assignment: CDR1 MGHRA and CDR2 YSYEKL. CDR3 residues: CASSRRGIGTGELFF. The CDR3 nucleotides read TGCGCCAGCAGCCGCCGGGGGATTGGAACCGGGGAGCTGTTTTTT.

The CDR3 spells CASSLGDSSYNEQFF. DNA for the CDR3: TGTGCCAGCAGTCTAGGGGATAGCTCCTACAATGAGCAGTTCTTC. The V call is TRBV7-9, the J call TRBJ2-1, with D perhaps matching TRBD1 (5 bases). This CDR3 spans 15 amino acids. Germline assignment: CDR1 SEHNR and CDR2 FQNEAQ (reference sequence). Trimming shortened V by 6 bases and J by 0 bases, and 12 bases separated the two germline ends.

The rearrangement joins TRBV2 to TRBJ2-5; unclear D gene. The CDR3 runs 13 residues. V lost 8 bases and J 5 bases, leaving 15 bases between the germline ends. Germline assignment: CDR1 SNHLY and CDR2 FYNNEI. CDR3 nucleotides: TGTGCCAGCCTCTTTTTGCAGAGGGAGACCCAGTACTTC. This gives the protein CASLFLQRETQYF.